The 23 T cell receptor beta chains reported below all come from one sample, sequenced in a study of naive and memory T cell subsets (dated by TCRdb to about 2017). Libraries were constructed by UMI-ligation and nested PCR. Reads for this sample came from an Illumina MiSeq. The beta constant-region primer consisted of an equimolar mixture of two oligonucleotides that together covered TRBC1 and TRBC2. Four rounds of PCR, combining the SP2 primer with nested alpha and beta constant-region primers, were used to amplify the ligated cDNA. TCRdb took the public reads, trimmed them with fastp at Q25, ran MiXCR for clone calling and kept in-frame beta chains. Each record represents a unique CDR3 protein, reported with the most common genes and DNA among its rows. This sample comprises 120,000 or so distinct CDR3 sequences, roughly 36% of them detected only once. The ten largest clonotypes hold approximately 0.9% of the sample.

Sample: central memory CD4+ T cells from blood. Per the publication, the cell subset or site label means: central memory, CD45RA- CD27+. The receptors here all came from a human donor in good health.

This clonotype showed up just a few times. The V call is TRBV6-5, the J call TRBJ1-6, with TRBD1 as a possible D gene (6 bases). CDR1 and CDR2 (germline): MNHEY, SVGAGI. This CDR3 has 15 amino acids. Between the trimmed V and J ends, which lost 6 bases and 4 bases, there was a span of 13 bases. The CDR3 coding sequence is TGTGCCAGCAGCCCAACAGGGAGTTATAATTCACCCCTCCACTTT. Protein product: CASSPTGSYNSPLHF.

The rearrangement uses TRBV2 and TRBJ2-3, with 9 positions matching TRBD1. Germline trimming cut 10 bases from V and 5 bases from J; bases unmatched to any gene: 10. CDR1 and CDR2 from the germline V gene are SNHLY and FYNNEI. The CDR3 covers 14 residues. This CDR3 is CATSRDRERDTQYF. The CDR3 DNA sequence: TGTGCCACCTCCCGGGACAGGGAACGAGATACGCAGTATTTT. Filled out from reference TRBV2 and TRBJ2-3, the complete variable domain reads EPEVTQTPSHQVTQMGQEVILRCVPISNHLYFYWYRQILGQKVEFLVSFYNNEISEKSEIFDDQFSVERPDGSNFTLKIRSTKLEDSAMYFCATSRDRERDTQYFGPGTRLTVL.

The chain employs TRBV19 and TRBJ2-2, with 8 bases that match TRBD2. The germline gives CDR1 LNHDA, CDR2 SQIVND (reference sequence). This CDR3 region has 16 residues. V dropped 3 bases and J dropped 2; count of bases not matched to a gene: 5. In nucleotides, the CDR3 is TGTGCCAGTAGTATGCCGAGCGGGAGAAACACCGGGGAGCTGTTTTTT. It translates to CASSMPSGRNTGELFF.

This clonotype was seen more than once but under ten times. The chain has TRBV7-2 and TRBJ2-1, with D perhaps matching TRBD2 (6 bases). The CDR3 has 18 amino acids. Deletions cut 5 bases from V and 0 bases from J, with 20 bases between. Germline lookup yields CDR1 SGHTA and CDR2 FQGNSA. CDR3 sequence (DNA): TGTGCCAGCAGCACCCAAACCCGTCTAGCGCTCTCCTACAATGAGCAGTTCTTC. This gives the protein CASSTQTRLALSYNEQFF.

The J gene is TRBJ2-7, the V gene TRBV20-1; possible D gene TRBD1, 6 bases. The CDR3 sequence is 15 residues long. V was pared by 0 bases and J by 0 bases, with 12 bases between. Per the germline V gene, CDR1 is DFQATT and CDR2 is SNEGSKA (reference sequence). This CDR3 reads CSARDLTGSSYEQYF. CDR3 coding DNA: TGCAGTGCTAGAGATCTAACAGGGAGCTCCTACGAGCAGTACTTC.

The chain combines TRBV5-6 with TRBJ2-3; D gene uncertain. The CDR3 loop spans 16 amino acids. V dropped 0 bases and J dropped 1 base, with 12 bases sitting between them. Germline V CDR1 and CDR2: SGHDT, YYEEEE. CDR3 DNA: TGTGCCAGCAGCTTGGTATTTGGCGGACGCACAGATACGCAGTATTTT. This gives the protein CASSLVFGGRTDTQYF.

This rearrangement joins TRBV28 to TRBJ2-1, with TRBD2 identical over 7 bases. Trimming cost V 1 base and J 0 bases; bases outside gene matches: 6. The CDR3 extends over 17 amino acids. Germline CDR1 MDHEN, CDR2 SYDVKM. The CDR3 is CASSLSTGRRSYNEQFF. The CDR3 coding sequence is TGTGCCAGCAGTTTATCAACCGGGAGGCGCTCCTACAATGAGCAGTTCTTC.

The genes are TRBV7-8 and TRBJ2-1, with TRBD2 matching over 8 bases. The V segment lost 7 bases and the J segment 6 bases; nucleotides outside the gene matches: 11. CDR1 is SGHVS and CDR2 is FQNEAQ in the germline V gene. CDR3 length: 15 residues. CDR3 protein: CASTLTGTSSNEQFF. As DNA, the CDR3 is TGTGCCAGCACCCTAACAGGGACTAGTAGCAATGAGCAGTTCTTC.

The chain couples TRBV6-6 to TRBJ2-2; TRBD2 matches at 14 bases. In germline, CDR1 is MNHNY, CDR2 SVGAGI (reference sequence). The CDR3 extends over 18 amino acids. The J segment lost 5 bases and the V segment lost 6 bases, leaving 11 bases of the junction unmatched. This CDR3 is CASSETGTSGRGTGELFF. In DNA, the CDR3 is TGTGCCAGCAGCGAAACCGGGACTAGCGGGAGAGGTACCGGGGAGCTGTTTTTT.

The chain has TRBV6-5 and TRBJ2-7; 8 bases align to TRBD2. CDR1 is MNHEY and CDR2 is SVGAGI in the germline V gene. Trimming cost V 7 bases and J 4 bases; bases outside gene matches: 9. This CDR3 has 14 residues. CDR3 in DNA: TGTGCCAGCAAGCGGGGGTTGTCCCAATACGAGCAGTACTTC. Translating it yields CASKRGLSQYEQYF.

Only a few counts were recorded for this clonotype. The genes are TRBV28 and TRBJ1-2; D might be TRBD1 (5 bases). CDR3 length: 12 amino acids. V lost 7 bases, J lost 4 bases, and 10 bases lay in between. Looked up from germline, CDR1 is MDHEN and CDR2 is SYDVKM. CDR3 nucleotides: TGTGCCAGCAACGCAGGGTTCTATGGCTACACCTTC. It is translated as CASNAGFYGYTF.

This clonotype was seen more than once but under ten times. This chain's CDR3 is CASSLREKITDTQYF. DNA of the CDR3: TGTGCCAGCAGCCTAAGGGAGAAGATCACAGATACGCAGTATTTT. The chain recombines TRBV5-6 with TRBJ2-3, with D maybe TRBD2 (5 bases). V shed 4 bases and J shed 2 bases, with 14 bases lying between them. This CDR3 has 15 residues. CDR1 and CDR2 (germline): SGHDT, YYEEEE. Looking up the rest from reference TRBV5-6 and TRBJ2-3 gives the full variable domain: DAGVTQSPTHLIKTRGQQVTLRCSPKSGHDTVSWYQQALGQGPQFIFQYYEEEERQRGNFPDRFSGHQFPNYSSELNVNALLLGDSALYLCASSLREKITDTQYFGPGTRLTVL.

The J gene is TRBJ2-3, the V gene TRBV10-1; 7 bases fit TRBD2. Germline CDR1 WNHNN, CDR2 SYGVQD (reference sequence). The CDR3 sequence is 15 residues long. After removal of 5 bases from V and 7 bases from J, the junction contained 12 bases not matched to a gene. Here the CDR3 DNA reads TGCGCCAGCAGTCCTAGCGGTGGGGGTGTTAATACGCAGTATTTT. Translated: CASSPSGGGVNTQYF.

The rearrangement links TRBV5-6 to TRBJ1-1; TRBD1 matches 9 bases. Germline values: CDR1 SGHDT, CDR2 YYEEEE. There are 16 residues in the CDR3. Trimming removed 1 base from V and 3 bases from J; junction bases left unmatched: 7. The CDR3 reads CASSLHRGRFDTEAFF. DNA of the CDR3: TGTGCCAGCAGCTTGCACAGGGGGCGCTTCGACACTGAAGCTTTCTTT.

The rearrangement joins TRBV20-1 to TRBJ2-5, with D tentatively TRBD2 (5 bases). Trimming removed 6 bases from V and 5 bases from J, with 10 bases in between. This CDR3 has 11 amino acids. CDR1 is DFQATT and CDR2 is SNEGSKA in the germline V gene (reference sequence). The CDR3 DNA reads as TGCAGTGCGATAGCGCGGGAGACCCAGTACTTC. Translated, it gives CSAIARETQYF.

The J gene is TRBJ1-3, the V gene TRBV28; TRBD1 is a possible D gene (5 bases). V gave up 8 bases and J gave up 0 bases, with 8 bases separating them. This CDR3 has 13 amino acids. Germline CDR1 MDHEN, CDR2 SYDVKM. CDR3 coding DNA: TGTGCCAGCGGGGACTACTCTGGAAACACCATATATTTT. Translation: CASGDYSGNTIYF.

In this sample, this clonotype turned up a few times. The V and J genes are TRBV11-2 and TRBJ2-1; either TRBD1 or TRBD2 may fit D (6 bases each). Germline CDR1 SGHAT, CDR2 FQNNGV. V was shortened by 5 bases and J by 0 bases, with 11 bases between the two germline ends. CDR3 size: 15 residues. The CDR3 sequence: CASSRGTPSYNEQFF. In nucleotides, the CDR3 is TGTGCCAGCAGCCGCGGGACACCCTCCTACAATGAGCAGTTCTTC. Drawing the rest from reference TRBV11-2 and TRBJ2-1, the complete variable domain is EAGVAQSPRYKIIEKRQSVAFWCNPISGHATLYWYQQILGQGPKLLIQFQNNGVVDDSQLPKDRFSAERLKGVDSTLKIQPAKLEDSAVYLCASSRGTPSYNEQFFGPGTRLTVL.

This clonotype was found a few times. V gene TRBV7-9 combines with J gene TRBJ2-6, with no clear D. This CDR3 spans 15 amino acids. The germline V gene encodes CDR1 SEHNR and CDR2 FQNEAQ (reference sequence). Trimming took off 3 bases at V and 0 bases at J, with 6 bases between the two ends. CDR3 nucleotides: TGTGCCAGCAGCTTTAGCCTCTCTGGGGCCAACGTCCTGACTTTC. Translation: CASSFSLSGANVLTF.

J is TRBJ1-1 and V is TRBV12-3 or TRBV12-4; D unclear. Between the trimmed V and J ends, which lost 0 bases and 10 bases, there was a span of 12 bases. The CDR3 sequence is 13 residues long. CDR3 loop: CASSLAAGFRAFF. The CDR3 DNA sequence: TGTGCCAGCAGTTTAGCCGCCGGTTTTCGAGCTTTCTTT.

DNA of the CDR3: TGTGCCAGCAGCCAAACGGGACGGCTGAACCGTGAAAAACTGTTTTTT. Its protein is CASSQTGRLNREKLFF. The rearrangement joins TRBV3-1 to TRBJ1-4; D perhaps matches TRBD1 (5 bases). Trimming pared 2 bases from V and 7 bases from J, leaving 17 bases between. CDR1 LGHDT and CDR2 YNNKEL come from the germline V gene (reference sequence). The length of the CDR3 is 16 residues.

The V and J genes are TRBV19 and TRBJ1-2; TRBD1 matches 12 bases. Unmatched junction bases numbered 16, after V lost 10 bases and J lost 7 bases. The CDR3 has 16 amino acids. CDR1 LNHDA and CDR2 SQIVND come from the germline V gene (reference sequence). CDR3 in amino acids: CATDDPGTGGNRGYTF. The DNA for the CDR3 is TGTGCCACCGACGACCCGGGGACAGGGGGCAATCGTGGCTACACCTTC.

This clonotype showed up just a few times. The chain uses TRBV11-3 and TRBJ1-1; TRBD1 matches at 9 bases. CDR3 length equals 13 residues. J lost 3 bases, V lost 5 bases, and 1 base had no gene match. Germline V gene lookup returns CDR1 SGHNT and CDR2 YENEEA. The DNA for the CDR3 is TGTGCCAGCAGCAGGGACAGGGACACTGAAGCTTTCTTT. It is translated as CASSRDRDTEAFF.

The V call is TRBV10-3, the J call TRBJ1-5; TRBD1 matches at 7 bases. CDR1 is ENHRY, CDR2 SYGVKD, per germline. The CDR3 loop spans 17 amino acids. The V segment lost 3 bases and the J segment 5 bases; nucleotides outside the gene matches: 13. CDR3 nucleotides: TGTGCCATCAGTGACATGGAGGGCAGGGGGTTCGATCAGCCCCAGCATTTT. This codes for CAISDMEGRGFDQPQHF.